The 22 T cell receptor beta chains below come from one sample, sequenced in a study of shared clonotypes between healthy human individuals. TCRdb's copy holds only in-frame clones and misses some; the assay was immunoSEQ multiplex PCR. The top ten clones hold 0.09% to 0.13% of a sample with nearly 600,000 clones, about 95% of them seen once. Positive CCR7 selection of CD45RO-negative cells yielded the naive CD8 cells, and terminally differentiated effector memory CD45RA+ cells were excluded. Material: naive CD8+ T cells sorted from blood. These receptor sequences come from a woman aged 25-40 years in good health.

V gene TRBV27 combines with J gene TRBJ2-7, with 10 bases aligning to TRBD1. Germline CDR1 reads MNHEY; CDR2 reads SMNVEV (reference sequence). The length of the CDR3 is 15 residues. Germline trimming cut 5 bases from V and 3 bases from J; bases unmatched to any gene: 7. For the CDR3, the DNA is TGTGCCAGCAGTCCGATCGGGACAGGGGACTACGAGCAGTACTTC. It translates to CASSPIGTGDYEQYF.

This chain links TRBV7-9 with TRBJ2-1; perhaps TRBD2 as D (6 bases). Germline V gene lookup returns CDR1 SEHNR and CDR2 FQNEAQ (reference sequence). Trimming took 0 bases from V and 2 from J, leaving 11 bases between them. The CDR3 is 16 residues long. The DNA for the CDR3 is TGTGCCAGCAGCTTAGCTGGGACTGTTACCTACAATGAGCAGTTCTTC. Its translation is CASSLAGTVTYNEQFF.

The CDR3 loop reads CASSQVTSSGGEQFF. Written as DNA, the CDR3 is TGTGCCAGCAGCCAAGTGACTAGCTCGGGGGGTGAGCAGTTCTTC. The chain combines TRBV14 with TRBJ2-1, with 7 bases identical to TRBD2. Germline loops: CDR1 SGHDN, CDR2 FVKESK. The V segment lost 1 base and the J segment 9 bases; nucleotides outside the gene matches: 9. This CDR3 region has 15 residues.

The chain has TRBV2 and TRBJ1-1; D gene ambiguous. Trimming stripped 4 bases from V and 0 bases from J, with 3 bases between. The CDR3 has 12 residues. Germline CDR1 SNHLY, CDR2 FYNNEI. In DNA form, the CDR3 reads TGTGCCAGCAGTGGGATGAACACTGAAGCTTTCTTT. Translation gives CASSGMNTEAFF.

The rearrangement uses TRBV28 and TRBJ2-7; TRBD2 agrees at 13 bases. This CDR3 has 14 residues. The V and J ends lost 5 bases and 5 bases, in that order; junction bases with no gene match: 3. CDR1 is MDHEN, CDR2 SYDVKM, per germline. The CDR3, as DNA: TGTGCCAGCAGTGTCGGGACTAGCGGGAACGAGCAGTACTTC. Protein: CASSVGTSGNEQYF.

The CDR3 protein is CASSSLHKGSYEQYF. The CDR3 nucleotides read TGTGCCAGCAGCTCGCTCCATAAGGGTTCCTACGAGCAGTACTTC. The rearrangement uses TRBV7-9 and TRBJ2-7; D is undetermined. The CDR3 is 15 residues long. V dropped 4 bases and J dropped 1 base, with 14 bases sitting between them. Germline values: CDR1 SEHNR, CDR2 FQNEAQ (reference sequence).

The V gene is TRBV28, the J gene TRBJ1-2; D is unclear. CDR1 and CDR2 from the germline V gene are MDHEN and SYDVKM. Trimming removed 1 base at V and 4 bases at J, with 13 bases between. CDR3 size: 15 residues. The CDR3 nucleotides read TGTGCCAGCAGTTTATCGCAGCCTTCGGGCTATGGCTACACCTTC. The encoded protein is CASSLSQPSGYGYTF.

The rearrangement uses TRBV5-1 and TRBJ2-2, with 7 bases that match TRBD1. CDR1 is SGHRS, CDR2 YFSETQ, per germline. V shed 1 base, J shed 3 bases, and the junction held 3 bases outside the gene matches. This CDR3 has 15 amino acids. Here the CDR3 reads CASSLSRGYTGELFF. The CDR3 DNA is TGCGCCAGCAGCTTGTCCAGGGGGTACACCGGGGAGCTGTTTTTT.

The chain joins TRBV28 to TRBJ1-2; D remains ambiguous. CDR3 length equals 14 residues. Trimming took off 7 bases at V and 4 bases at J, with 16 bases between the two ends. Germline V CDR1 and CDR2: MDHEN, SYDVKM. The CDR3 coding sequence is TGTGCCAGCACCCATGATGGGAGGAGCTATGGCTACACCTTC. Its translation: CASTHDGRSYGYTF.

This chain joins TRBV9 and TRBJ1-5, with D possibly being TRBD1 (5 bases). There are 14 residues in the CDR3. V was shortened by 3 bases and J by 4 bases, with 11 bases between the two germline ends. CDR1 SGDLS and CDR2 YYNGEE come from the germline V gene. The CDR3 reads CASSDDGGNQPQHF. The CDR3 DNA sequence: TGTGCCAGCAGCGACGACGGGGGGAATCAGCCCCAGCATTTT.

Comments on this clone: The sample carries other DNA sequences with the same CDR3. The chain is built from TRBV6-5 and TRBJ1-1; D is possibly TRBD1 (5 bases). From germline, CDR1 is MNHEY and CDR2 SVGAGI. The CDR3 length is 11 residues. V was trimmed by 4 bases and J by 5 bases, leaving 5 bases between them. The CDR3 nucleotides read TGTGCCAGCAGTTCAGGGACTGAAGCTTTCTTT. Translated, it gives CASSSGTEAFF.

CDR3 sequence (DNA): TGCGCCAGCAGCCAACAGGAGGGGACCACTGAAGCTTTCTTT. It is translated as CASSQQEGTTEAFF. The rearrangement uses TRBV4-1 and TRBJ1-1, with a weak D call TRBD1 (5 bases). The length of the CDR3 is 14 residues. Trimming stripped 2 bases from V and 4 bases from J, with 11 bases between. From germline, CDR1 is MGHRA and CDR2 YSYEKL.

The CDR3 DNA reads TGTGCCAGCAGCTTATTACAGGGAAGTTCGCACAATGAGCAGTTCTTC. Amino acids: CASSLLQGSSHNEQFF. The rearrangement uses TRBV7-3 and TRBJ2-1; a possible D gene is TRBD1 (6 bases). The CDR3 contains 16 residues. Germline V lookup: CDR1 SGHTA, CDR2 FQGTGA. The ends were cut back, 2 bases at V and 5 bases at J, with 16 bases in the middle.

The rearrangement links TRBV28 to TRBJ2-7, with 10 bases lining up with TRBD2. The trim removed 5 bases at V and 4 bases at J, leaving 5 bases unmatched. The CDR3 loop spans 14 amino acids. Per the germline V gene, CDR1 is MDHEN and CDR2 is SYDVKM. As DNA, the CDR3 is TGTGCCAGCAGTCCACTAGCGGGACGGTACGAGCAGTACTTC. It encodes CASSPLAGRYEQYF.

The chain has TRBV5-1 and TRBJ2-3; TRBD2 is a possible D gene (5 bases). The CDR3 totals 15 residues. V lost 1 base to trimming and J lost 6 bases, with 15 bases between them. Per the germline V gene, CDR1 is SGHRS and CDR2 is YFSETQ. The CDR3 DNA reads as TGCGCCAGCAGCTTGACTAGAAACACCGCCGATACGCAGTATTTT. Protein sequence: CASSLTRNTADTQYF. The variable domain in full, with the rest retrieved from reference TRBV5-1 and TRBJ2-3, is KAGVTQTPRYLIKTRGQQVTLSCSPISGHRSVSWYQQTPGQGLQFLFEYFSETQRNKGNFPGRFSGRQFSNSRSEMNVSTLELGDSALYLCASSLTRNTADTQYFGPGTRLTVL.

The V call is TRBV2, the J call TRBJ1-5; TRBD1 matches at 9 bases. This CDR3 has 14 amino acids. V shed 2 bases, J shed 5 bases, and the junction held 1 base outside the gene matches. CDR1 is SNHLY, CDR2 FYNNEI, per germline. CDR3 residues: CASSERTGDQPQHF. Here the CDR3 DNA reads TGTGCCAGCAGTGAACGGACAGGGGATCAGCCCCAGCATTTT. The entire variable domain, with the rest obtained from reference TRBV2 and TRBJ1-5, is as follows: EPEVTQTPSHQVTQMGQEVILRCVPISNHLYFYWYRQILGQKVEFLVSFYNNEISEKSEIFDDQFSVERPDGSNFTLKIRSTKLEDSAMYFCASSERTGDQPQHFGDGTRLSIL.

The V call is TRBV9, the J call TRBJ2-1; 12 bases are a match to TRBD2. The CDR3 consists of 15 residues. Germline CDR1 SGDLS, CDR2 YYNGEE. J gave up 10 bases and V 0 bases, and 5 bases lay outside the gene matches. The CDR3 region has the DNA TGTGCCAGCAGCGTAGGACTAGCGGGAGCTCGCGAGCAGTTCTTC. It yields the protein CASSVGLAGAREQFF.

Concerning this clone: Other nucleotide sequences from this sample produce the same CDR3. The rearrangement joins TRBV27 to TRBJ2-7; the D is unclear. Germline CDR1 is MNHEY and CDR2 is SMNVEV (reference sequence). V gave up 4 bases and J gave up 5 bases, with 6 bases separating them. The CDR3 is 11 residues long. The CDR3 protein is CASSSRDEQYF. Written as DNA, the CDR3 is TGTGCCAGCAGTTCCCGAGACGAGCAGTACTTC.

The chain recombines TRBV7-9 with TRBJ2-7; 11 positions match TRBD1. This CDR3 is built from 15 residues. The trim removed 5 bases at V and 5 bases at J, leaving 8 bases unmatched. Germline assignment: CDR1 SEHNR and CDR2 FQNEAQ (reference sequence). The DNA for the CDR3 is TGTGCCAGCAGCATCGGACAGGGGGCGATGAACGAGCAGTACTTC. Translating it yields CASSIGQGAMNEQYF.

This sequence joins TRBV18 and TRBJ2-7; possibly TRBD2 for D (5 bases). The V end lost 3 bases, the J end lost 2 bases, and 8 bases lay between the germline ends. Germline CDR1 and CDR2: KGHSH and LQKENI. The CDR3 is made up of 13 amino acids. In DNA form, the CDR3 reads TGTGCCAGCTCACCGGGGAGTACCTACGAGCAGTACTTC. It specifies CASSPGSTYEQYF.

V is TRBV28 and J is TRBJ2-1; the D is unclear. Trimming pared 5 bases from V and 4 bases from J, leaving 15 bases between. Germline CDR1 and CDR2: MDHEN and SYDVKM. The CDR3 contains 15 residues. CDR3 sequence (DNA): TGTGCCAGCAGTCCCGTAGCCTCTGGGTACAATGAGCAGTTCTTC. This sequence encodes CASSPVASGYNEQFF.

The J gene is TRBJ1-3, the V gene TRBV29-1, with TRBD1 identical over 7 bases. CDR1 and CDR2 from the germline V gene are SQVTM and ANQGSEA. This CDR3 region has 13 residues. J lost 0 bases, V lost 6 bases, and 2 bases had no gene match. The CDR3 protein is CSVGTDSGNTIYF. Written as DNA, the CDR3 is TGCAGCGTCGGGACAGACTCTGGAAACACCATATATTTT.